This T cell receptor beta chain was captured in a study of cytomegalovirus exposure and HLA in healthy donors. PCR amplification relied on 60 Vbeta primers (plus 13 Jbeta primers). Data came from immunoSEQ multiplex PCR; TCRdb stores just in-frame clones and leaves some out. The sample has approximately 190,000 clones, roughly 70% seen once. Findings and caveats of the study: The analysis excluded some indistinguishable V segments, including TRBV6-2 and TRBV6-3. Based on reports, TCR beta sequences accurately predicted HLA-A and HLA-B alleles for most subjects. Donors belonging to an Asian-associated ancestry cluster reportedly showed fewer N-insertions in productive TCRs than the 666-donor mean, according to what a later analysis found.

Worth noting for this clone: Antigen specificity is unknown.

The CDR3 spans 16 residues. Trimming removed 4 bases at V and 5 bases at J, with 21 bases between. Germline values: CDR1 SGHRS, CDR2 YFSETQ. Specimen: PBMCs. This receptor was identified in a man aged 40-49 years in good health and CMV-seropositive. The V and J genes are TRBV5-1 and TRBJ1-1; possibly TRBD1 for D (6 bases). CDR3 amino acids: CASSQVGARGGTEAFF. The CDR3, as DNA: TGCGCCAGCAGCCAAGTGGGGGCGCGGGGGGGAACTGAAGCTTTCTTT.